A single sample is the source of the 16 T cell receptor beta chains below, sequenced in a study of T-cell reconstitution after alpha-beta-depleted transplantation in children. The authors prepared the TCRbeta library with unique molecular identifiers. TCRdb passed the PCR reads through MiXCR, listing each CDR3 protein once. The sample consists of around 960,000 distinct CDR3 sequences, 25% to 30% of them appearing once. The material sequenced was PBMCs, mostly from graft donor cells, taken 360 days after TCRalphabeta/CD19-depleted stem cell transplant. The receptors come from a boy in the first two years of life who had a stem cell transplant for SCID, so the T cells may come from the graft donor.

V is TRBV11-1 and J is TRBJ2-1, with 7 bases fitting TRBD2. J was trimmed by 0 bases and V by 3 bases; bases with no gene match: 11. The CDR3 spans 18 residues. Germline V CDR1 and CDR2: SGHAT, FQDESV (reference sequence). The CDR3 DNA reads as TGTGCCAGCAGCTTCGGGGGGTCCCGCGGCGCCTCCTACAATGAGCAGTTCTTC. This sequence encodes CASSFGGSRGASYNEQFF.

This clonotype was seen only a few times. This chain links TRBV20-1 with TRBJ2-7; D may be TRBD2 (5 bases). The CDR3 covers 11 residues. Trimming pared 3 bases from V and 8 bases from J, leaving 11 bases between. Per the germline V gene, CDR1 is DFQATT and CDR2 is SNEGSKA (reference sequence). The CDR3 bases are TGCAGTGCTAGGGAGAGGGTTAAGCAGTACTTC. This gives the protein CSARERVKQYF.

This clonotype was seen a handful of times. DNA for the CDR3: TGTGCCAGCAGCCGACACAGGGGGCCCCTATATGAGCAGTTCTTC. This gives the protein CASSRHRGPLYEQFF. The chain couples TRBV7-3 to TRBJ2-1; 9 positions agree with TRBD1. CDR1 SGHTA and CDR2 FQGTGA come from the germline V gene. The length of the CDR3 is 15 residues. The ends lost 5 bases at V and 8 bases at J; junction bases unmatched: 10. Variable domain in full (rest from reference TRBV7-3 and TRBJ2-1): GAGVSQTPSNKVTEKGKYVELRCDPISGHTALYWYRQSLGQGPEFLIYFQGTGAADDSGLPNDRFFAVRPEGSVSTLKIQRTERGDSAVYLCASSRHRGPLYEQFFGPGTRLTVL.

V usage is TRBV5-1 and J usage is TRBJ2-1; D possibly corresponds to TRBD2 (5 bases). Germline loops: CDR1 SGHRS, CDR2 YFSETQ. Trimming removed 1 base at V and 6 bases at J, with 8 bases between. CDR3 size: 13 residues. The CDR3 loop reads CASSLTRSNEQFF. The CDR3 coding sequence is TGCGCCAGCAGCTTGACTAGGAGCAATGAGCAGTTCTTC.

The table lists this clonotype with many counts. The chain is built from TRBV5-1 and TRBJ2-7; the D is unclear. The V gene lost 0 bases and the J gene lost 7 bases, with 8 bases spanning the gap. CDR1 is SGHRS and CDR2 is YFSETQ in the germline V gene. The CDR3 has 12 residues. CDR3 residues: CASSLGRTEQYF. The DNA for the CDR3 is TGCGCCAGCAGCTTGGGGCGGACGGAGCAGTACTTC. Supplemented by reference TRBV5-1 and TRBJ2-7, the full variable domain reads KAGVTQTPRYLIKTRGQQVTLSCSPISGHRSVSWYQQTPGQGLQFLFEYFSETQRNKGNFPGRFSGRQFSNSRSEMNVSTLELGDSALYLCASSLGRTEQYFGPGTRLTVT.

This sequence joins TRBV18 and TRBJ1-1; TRBD1 matches at 8 bases. Germline V gives CDR1 KGHSH, CDR2 LQKENI. V was clipped by 1 base and J by 1 base; unmatched bases: 5. This CDR3 is 16 amino acids long. The CDR3 region has the DNA TGTGCCAGCTCACCACTGACAGGGGATCCGAACACTGAAGCTTTCTTT. Translation gives CASSPLTGDPNTEAFF.

The V gene is TRBV9, the J gene TRBJ2-3, with D possibly matching TRBD2 (6 bases). V lost 3 bases and J lost 2, with 16 bases in between. Germline V CDR1 and CDR2: SGDLS, YYNGEE. The CDR3 has 16 residues. The CDR3 loop is CASSASVAVPTDTQYF. The CDR3 nucleotides read TGTGCCAGCAGCGCCTCAGTAGCGGTTCCCACAGATACGCAGTATTTT. Together with reference TRBV9 and TRBJ2-3, the CDR3 gives the full variable domain: DSGVTQTPKHLITATGQRVTLRCSPRSGDLSVYWYQQSLDQGLQFLIQYYNGEERAKGNILERFSAQQFPDLHSELNLSSLELGDSALYFCASSASVAVPTDTQYFGPGTRLTVL.

This clonotype was recorded many times. At one of its ends the junction is not consistent with the germline gene, which may arise from a read error. This rearrangement joins TRBV4-1 to TRBJ1-6; TRBD1 agrees at 7 bases. Germline V gives CDR1 MGHRA, CDR2 YSYEKL. There are 12 residues in the CDR3. The CDR3 DNA reads as TGTGCCAGCAGTCAGGGGGGCTCACCCCTCCACTTT. It specifies CASSQGGSPLHF.

The rearrangement links TRBV5-1 to TRBJ2-1; 7 bases line up with TRBD1. The J segment lost 4 bases and the V segment lost 4 bases, leaving 5 bases of the junction unmatched. The CDR3 spans 14 residues. Germline lookup yields CDR1 SGHRS and CDR2 YFSETQ. The CDR3 nucleotides read TGCGCCAGCAGCCCCGGGACAGAGTACAATGAGCAGTTCTTC. This encodes CASSPGTEYNEQFF.

This chain connects TRBV7-6 to TRBJ2-3; D is possibly TRBD1 or TRBD2 (6 bases each). V was pared by 1 base and J by 2 bases, with 13 bases between. The CDR3 has 16 residues. The germline V gene has CDR1 SGHVS and CDR2 FNYEAQ. The CDR3 region has the DNA TGTGCCAGCAGCTTAGGCGAGGGGGGATTCACAGATACGCAGTATTTT. This encodes CASSLGEGGFTDTQYF. The full variable domain, in which reference TRBV7-6 and TRBJ2-3 provide the parts outside the CDR3, is GAGVSQSPRYKVTKRGQDVALRCDPISGHVSLYWYRQALGQGPEFLTYFNYEAQQDKSGLPNDRFSAERPEGSISTLTIQRTEQRDSAMYRCASSLGEGGFTDTQYFGPGTRLTVL.

The sample holds a few counts of this clonotype. This chain uses TRBV6-5 with TRBJ2-7; 8 nucleotides align to TRBD2. The V segment lost 0 bases and the J segment 2 bases; nucleotides outside the gene matches: 6. CDR1 is MNHEY and CDR2 is SVGAGI in the germline V gene. The CDR3 has 16 amino acids. The CDR3 loop is CASSYSKSAGAYEQYF. The CDR3 bases are TGTGCCAGCAGTTACTCGAAATCAGCGGGGGCCTACGAGCAGTACTTC.

In its sample, this clonotype was seen many times. The V and J genes are TRBV5-1 and TRBJ2-3, with unresolved D. Per germline, CDR1 SGHRS and CDR2 YFSETQ. The CDR3 runs to 13 residues. Trimming shortened V by 4 bases and J by 4 bases, and 10 bases separated the two germline ends. The CDR3 nucleotides are TGCGCCAGCAGCGTCCTGTGGGCAGATACGCAGTATTTT. Translating it yields CASSVLWADTQYF.

This clonotype was observed a few times. The chain has TRBV20-1 and TRBJ2-7; TRBD1 agrees at 10 bases. There are 14 residues in the CDR3. V gave up 0 bases and J gave up 6 bases; unmatched junction bases: 5. Germline loops: CDR1 DFQATT, CDR2 SNEGSKA (reference sequence). CDR3 nucleotides: TGCAGTGCTAGAGATCCCGGGACAGGGGTCGAGCAGTACTTC. Translated: CSARDPGTGVEQYF.

The chain is built from TRBV5-1 and TRBJ2-5, with TRBD2 as a possible D gene (6 bases). Looked up from germline, CDR1 is SGHRS and CDR2 is YFSETQ. The CDR3 is 15 residues long. Between the trimmed V and J ends, which lost 4 bases and 6 bases, there was a span of 19 bases. The CDR3: CASSKSAGPLKTQYF. DNA of the CDR3: TGCGCCAGCAGCAAGTCGGCGGGGCCCCTAAAGACCCAGTACTTC. Filled out from reference TRBV5-1 and TRBJ2-5, the complete variable domain reads KAGVTQTPRYLIKTRGQQVTLSCSPISGHRSVSWYQQTPGQGLQFLFEYFSETQRNKGNFPGRFSGRQFSNSRSEMNVSTLELGDSALYLCASSKSAGPLKTQYFGPGTRLLVL.

There are many counts of this clonotype. The chain links TRBV20-1 to TRBJ2-7; 8 nucleotides agree with TRBD2. With 5 bases clipped from V and 0 bases from J, the junction kept 6 bases outside the gene matches. Germline CDR1 and CDR2: DFQATT and SNEGSKA (reference sequence). CDR3 size: 14 residues. The CDR3 is CSAFSSGLSYEQYF. The CDR3 region has the DNA TGCAGTGCTTTTTCTAGCGGGCTCTCCTACGAGCAGTACTTC.

This clonotype was seen only a few times. The CDR3 DNA is TGCGCCAGCAGCTTGTTACCAGGCCGGTCGCTTCAGCCCCAGCATTTT. Protein product: CASSLLPGRSLQPQHF. The rearrangement uses TRBV5-1 and TRBJ1-5, with D uncertain. The V end lost 1 base, the J end lost 6 bases, and 17 bases lay between the germline ends. The CDR3 has 16 residues. Germline loops: CDR1 SGHRS, CDR2 YFSETQ.